A selection of T cell receptor beta chains follows, all from one sample in a study of human T cells and chemical hapten exposure. In TCRdb, the RACE reads were re-called with MiXCR into one record per CDR3 protein. This table holds just under 350,000 distinct CDR3 sequences, under 8% found once. The sequencing used whole blood, collected in connection with sensitization to the hapten diphenylcyclopropenone (DPC). The receptors shown here come from a woman younger than 35 with alopecia areata. Some clones in this sample may be carry-over from other donors' samples. Both conserved end residues are part of each CDR3. The order of the fields is D gene, J gene, clone size, V gene, CDR3 protein, CDR3 DNA. D genes are given only for firm matches. Part of the rows lack a size; the others show once, few, many or a class for expanded clones.

D: NA; J: TRBJ2-5; size: NA; V: TRBV6-6; CDR3: CASSGTRLETQYF; DNA: TGTGCCAGCAGTGGGACCCGGCTAGAGACCCAGTACTTC
D: NA; J: TRBJ1-2; size: many; V: TRBV24-1; CDR3: CATSDPRPNYGYTF; DNA: TGTGCCACCAGTGATCCCCGCCCTAACTATGGCTACACCTTC
D: TRBD1; J: TRBJ2-5; size: few; V: TRBV7-2; CDR3: CASSPRTGRYQETQYF; DNA: TGTGCCAGCAGCCCACGGACAGGGCGATACCAAGAGACCCAGTACTTC
D: NA; J: TRBJ2-1; size: many; V: TRBV3-1; CDR3: CASSPRGAGAYNEQFF; DNA: TGTGCCAGCAGCCCCCGCGGAGCAGGGGCCTACAATGAGCAGTTCTTC
D: NA; J: TRBJ2-3; size: many; V: TRBV6-6; CDR3: CASSSPVGGGTDTQYF; DNA: TGTGCCAGCAGTTCCCCCGTAGGCGGGGGCACAGATACGCAGTATTTT
D: NA; J: TRBJ2-1; size: NA; V: TRBV5-1; CDR3: CASSSSRGNEQFF; DNA: TGCGCCAGCAGCTCAAGCAGGGGAAATGAGCAGTTCTTC
D: NA; J: TRBJ2-7; size: NA; V: TRBV9; CDR3: CASSLNPLYEQYF; DNA: TGTGCCAGCAGCTTAAACCCCCTGTACGAGCAGTACTTC
D: NA; J: TRBJ2-7; size: many; V: TRBV4-3; CDR3: CASSPSRGYEQYF; DNA: TGCGCCAGCAGCCCAAGCAGGGGCTACGAGCAGTACTTC
D: TRBD1; J: TRBJ1-1; size: few; V: TRBV6-2/TRBV6-3; CDR3: CASILNTGETEAFF; DNA: TGTGCCAGCATCTTAAATACAGGGGAGACTGAAGCTTTCTTT
D: NA; J: TRBJ2-5; size: few; V: TRBV7-9; CDR3: CASSLWVEVQETQYF; DNA: TGTGCCAGCAGCTTATGGGTTGAGGTCCAAGAGACCCAGTACTTC
D: TRBD1; J: TRBJ1-3; size: few; V: TRBV29-1; CDR3: CSCGTEGNTIYF; DNA: TGCAGCTGTGGGACAGAGGGAAACACCATATATTTT
D: NA; J: TRBJ2-5; size: NA; V: TRBV7-2; CDR3: CASTRAGTQETQYF; DNA: TGTGCCAGCACCAGAGCGGGTACCCAAGAGACCCAGTACTTC
D: TRBD2; J: TRBJ2-7; size: few; V: TRBV28; CDR3: CASSSVSGGTSSYEQYF; DNA: TGTGCCAGCAGTTCGGTTAGCGGGGGGACCAGCTCCTACGAGCAGTACTTC
D: NA; J: TRBJ2-2; size: NA; V: TRBV29-1; CDR3: CSVVAQGNTGELFF; DNA: TGCAGCGTTGTAGCGCAGGGGAACACCGGGGAGCTGTTTTTT
D: NA; J: TRBJ1-1; size: many; V: TRBV6-2/TRBV6-3; CDR3: CAIRDRGTEAFF; DNA: TGTGCCATTCGGGATAGAGGCACTGAAGCTTTCTTT
D: TRBD1; J: TRBJ2-7; size: many; V: TRBV4-3; CDR3: CASSQTGTGRREQYF; DNA: TGCGCCAGCAGCCAAACCGGGACAGGGAGACGGGAGCAGTACTTC
D: TRBD1; J: TRBJ2-1; size: many; V: TRBV5-4; CDR3: CASRSGTGEKNEQFF; DNA: TGTGCCAGCAGGTCCGGGACAGGGGAAAAAAATGAGCAGTTCTTC
D: TRBD1; J: TRBJ2-3; size: few; V: TRBV2; CDR3: CASRKGVPGGDTQYF; DNA: TGTGCCAGCAGGAAAGGGGTGCCAGGGGGAGATACGCAGTATTTT
D: NA; J: TRBJ1-1; size: few; V: TRBV6-1; CDR3: CASTPAAGENTEAFF; DNA: TGTGCCAGCACCCCAGCGGCAGGCGAGAACACTGAAGCTTTCTTT
D: NA; J: TRBJ2-1; size: NA; V: TRBV5-6; CDR3: CASSLILREVSYNEQFF; DNA: TGTGCCAGCAGCTTGATCTTAAGGGAGGTTTCCTACAATGAGCAGTTCTTC
D: NA; J: TRBJ2-5; size: few; V: TRBV5-6; CDR3: CASSFNGRRETQYF; DNA: TGTGCCAGCAGCTTTAACGGGCGCCGGGAGACCCAGTACTTC
D: NA; J: TRBJ2-6; size: few; V: TRBV7-9; CDR3: CASSFRGFPNSGANVLTF; DNA: TGTGCCAGCAGCTTTCGAGGCTTTCCAAACTCTGGGGCCAACGTCCTGACTTTC
D: NA; J: TRBJ1-1; size: many; V: TRBV5-1; CDR3: CASSLEDTTEAFF; DNA: TGCGCCAGCAGCTTGGAGGACACCACTGAAGCTTTCTTT
D: TRBD2; J: TRBJ2-7; size: many; V: TRBV28; CDR3: CASSLARGGSYEQYF; DNA: TGTGCCAGCAGTTTAGCCCGCGGGGGATCCTACGAGCAGTACTTC
D: NA; J: TRBJ2-7; size: many; V: TRBV10-3; CDR3: CAISPTGLDEQYF; DNA: TGTGCCATCAGTCCGACAGGATTGGACGAGCAGTACTTC
D: TRBD1; J: TRBJ2-7; size: many; V: TRBV3-1; CDR3: CASSQDLFRDRGCEQYF; DNA: TGTGCCAGCAGCCAAGATCTTTTTAGGGACAGGGGCTGCGAGCAGTACTTC
D: NA; J: TRBJ2-3; size: NA; V: TRBV2; CDR3: CASSMGSTDTQYF; DNA: TGTGCCAGCTCCATGGGTAGCACAGATACGCAGTATTTT
D: TRBD1; J: TRBJ2-6; size: NA; V: TRBV5-5; CDR3: CASSLVNEGTGERTNVLTF; DNA: TGTGCCAGCAGCTTGGTCAATGAGGGGACAGGGGAAAGGACCAACGTCCTGACTTTC
D: TRBD2; J: TRBJ2-3; size: NA; V: TRBV20-1; CDR3: CSATISGGAATDTQYF; DNA: TGCAGTGCTACGATAAGCGGGGGGGCGGCCACAGATACGCAGTATTTT
D: NA; J: TRBJ2-4; size: few; V: TRBV4-2; CDR3: CASSRTLTGTENIQYF; DNA: TGTGCCAGCAGCCGCACATTGACAGGGACTGAAAACATTCAGTACTTC
D: TRBD1; J: TRBJ2-6; size: many; V: TRBV6-1; CDR3: CASRPPTGAGTGANVLTF; DNA: TGTGCCAGCAGACCTCCCACAGGGGCAGGGACTGGGGCCAACGTCCTGACTTTC
D: NA; J: TRBJ2-3; size: NA; V: TRBV11-2; CDR3: CASSTHSGTQISTDTQYF; DNA: TGTGCCAGCAGCACCCATTCCGGGACACAGATTAGCACAGATACGCAGTATTTT
D: NA; J: TRBJ1-1; size: NA; V: TRBV6-2/TRBV6-3; CDR3: CASSASGQGRAFF; DNA: TGTGCCAGCAGTGCCTCCGGCCAGGGACGAGCTTTCTTT
D: NA; J: TRBJ1-1; size: NA; V: TRBV20-1; CDR3: CSARAGRYTEAFF; DNA: TGCAGTGCTAGAGCGGGGAGGTACACTGAAGCTTTCTTT
D: TRBD2; J: TRBJ2-1; size: few; V: TRBV6-5; CDR3: CASSYLGGSNEQFF; DNA: TGTGCCAGCAGTTACTTAGGCGGGAGCAATGAGCAGTTCTTC
D: NA; J: TRBJ1-2; size: NA; V: TRBV5-5; CDR3: CASSLWGPSNGYTF; DNA: TGTGCCAGCAGCTTGTGGGGACCGAGCAATGGCTACACCTTC
D: NA; J: TRBJ1-4; size: NA; V: TRBV15; CDR3: CATSRDTRDIDEKLFF; DNA: TGTGCCACCAGCAGAGATACTAGGGACATCGATGAAAAACTGTTTTTT
D: NA; J: TRBJ1-6; size: few; V: TRBV4-3; CDR3: CASSQYDENSPLHF; DNA: TGCGCCAGCAGCCAATATGACGAAAATTCACCCCTCCACTTT
D: NA; J: TRBJ1-1; size: few; V: TRBV5-6; CDR3: CASSFIGAAGAFF; DNA: TGTGCCAGCAGTTTTATTGGGGCCGCGGGAGCTTTCTTT
D: NA; J: TRBJ2-7; size: many; V: TRBV6-2/TRBV6-3; CDR3: CASIPGQGHNEQYF; DNA: TGTGCCAGCATACCGGGCCAGGGGCACAACGAGCAGTACTTC
D: NA; J: TRBJ1-5; size: few; V: TRBV12-5; CDR3: CASGSGPLAGGPQHF; DNA: TGTGCTAGTGGTTCAGGCCCCCTCGCGGGGGGCCCCCAGCATTTT
D: NA; J: TRBJ2-2; size: few; V: TRBV24-1; CDR3: CATKARGPNTGELFF; DNA: TGTGCCACCAAGGCTCGCGGTCCGAACACCGGGGAGCTGTTTTTT